One and the same sample provided the 28 T cell receptor beta chains below, sequenced in a study of T-cell reconstitution after alpha-beta-depleted transplantation in children. This sample's TCRbeta library carried unique molecular identifier barcodes. Using its own MiXCR run on the PCR reads, TCRdb lists one record per CDR3 protein. In the table there are about 980,000 distinct CDR3 sequences, roughly 29% of which are singletons. The specimen was PBMCs, mostly from graft donor cells, collected 360 days after TCRalphabeta/CD19-depleted stem cell transplant. These receptors were obtained from a boy in the first two years of life who had a stem cell transplant for SCID, so the T cells may come from the graft donor.

The V gene is TRBV12-3 or TRBV12-4, the J gene TRBJ2-1; D is ambiguous. V lost 7 bases to trimming and J lost 5 bases, with 15 bases between them. CDR3 length equals 14 residues. DNA for the CDR3: TGTGCCAGCATGGTGTCTACCTCTAACAATGAGCAGTTCTTC. Translated: CASMVSTSNNEQFF.

The chain has TRBV6-2 or TRBV6-3 and TRBJ1-1; D is unresolved. CDR3 length: 14 amino acids. The germline V and J ends were trimmed by 8 bases and 1 base, with 14 bases remaining between them. CDR1 and CDR2 (germline): MNHEY, SVGEGT. CDR3 amino acids: CASEDDGRNTEAFF. CDR3 sequence (DNA): TGTGCCAGCGAGGATGATGGACGGAACACTGAAGCTTTCTTT.

V and J are TRBV2 and TRBJ2-1; D perhaps matches TRBD1 (5 bases). In germline, CDR1 is SNHLY, CDR2 FYNNEI. V was pared by 7 bases and J by 0 bases, with 7 bases between. This CDR3 has 13 amino acids. The CDR3, as DNA: TGTGCCAGCATCAGGGACTCCTACAATGAGCAGTTCTTC. Protein sequence: CASIRDSYNEQFF.

The V gene is TRBV10-3, the J gene TRBJ1-4, with TRBD1 identical over 12 bases. CDR1 is ENHRY, CDR2 SYGVKD, per germline. V lost 3 bases to trimming and J lost 0 bases; unmatched junction nucleotides: 8. The CDR3 has 19 amino acids. CDR3 sequence reads: CAISDGTGGVPSTNEKLFF. The DNA for the CDR3 is TGTGCCATCAGTGACGGGACAGGGGGCGTACCATCAACTAATGAAAAACTGTTTTTT.

This clonotype showed up just a few times. The chain links TRBV11-2 to TRBJ2-2, with a weak D call TRBD1 (5 bases). Trimming removed 1 base at V and 1 base at J, with 13 bases between. This CDR3 is 17 amino acids long. The germline V gene encodes CDR1 SGHAT and CDR2 FQNNGV. CDR3 sequence: CASSLVGSRVNTGELFF. The CDR3 region has the DNA TGTGCCAGCAGCTTAGTCGGCTCCAGGGTGAACACCGGGGAGCTGTTTTTT.

The chain couples TRBV3-1 to TRBJ1-2, with D unresolved. V dropped 0 bases and J dropped 4 bases, with 15 bases sitting between them. Germline CDR1 and CDR2: LGHDT and YNNKEL (reference sequence). This CDR3 has 16 residues. The CDR3 is CASSQEGMAGIYGYTF. CDR3 nucleotide sequence: TGTGCCAGCAGCCAAGAGGGGATGGCGGGGATCTATGGCTACACCTTC.

This chain joins TRBV9 and TRBJ2-7; D is perhaps TRBD1 or TRBD2 (5 bases each). CDR1 is SGDLS, CDR2 YYNGEE, per germline. Trimming pared 3 bases from V and 7 bases from J, leaving 20 bases between. The CDR3 sequence is 15 residues long. The CDR3 reads CASSAATGAEWEQYF. CDR3 coding DNA: TGTGCCAGCAGCGCTGCGACCGGGGCAGAATGGGAGCAGTACTTC.

This clonotype turned up a few times. CDR3 sequence: CASSPGGWGDNEQFF. The CDR3 nucleotides read TGTGCCAGCAGTCCGGGGGGGTGGGGGGACAATGAGCAGTTCTTC. The gene calls are TRBV6-1 and TRBJ2-1, with TRBD2 matching 8 bases. The CDR3 length is 15 residues. The ends lost 5 bases at V and 5 bases at J; junction bases unmatched: 8. Germline V CDR1 and CDR2: MNHNS, SASEGT.

The CDR3, as DNA: TGTGCCAGCAGCCAAGAATGGACTAGCGGGGGGTCAGATACGCAGTATTTT. Its protein is CASSQEWTSGGSDTQYF. The rearrangement links TRBV4-2 to TRBJ2-3, with 14 positions matching TRBD2. CDR1 and CDR2 (germline): LGHNA, YNFKEQ. This CDR3 has 17 residues. After removal of 0 bases from V and 4 bases from J, the junction contained 3 bases not matched to a gene.

V gene TRBV2 combines with J gene TRBJ2-4, with 10 bases identical to TRBD2. Germline CDR1 and CDR2: SNHLY and FYNNEI. V lost 3 bases and J lost 6; bases outside the gene matches: 8. The CDR3 is 16 amino acids. The CDR3 nucleotides are TGTGCCAGCAGTGATTTAGCGGGAGGAGCTGTAAACATTCAGTACTTC. Translated: CASSDLAGGAVNIQYF. The full variable domain, its missing parts supplied by reference TRBV2 and TRBJ2-4, is EPEVTQTPSHQVTQMGQEVILRCVPISNHLYFYWYRQILGQKVEFLVSFYNNEISEKSEIFDDQFSVERPDGSNFTLKIRSTKLEDSAMYFCASSDLAGGAVNIQYFGAGTRLSVL.

The gene calls are TRBV6-2 or TRBV6-3 and TRBJ2-1; D unclear. Germline V gene sequence: CDR1 MNHEY, CDR2 SVGEGT. The CDR3 covers 18 residues. V lost 6 bases, J lost 1 base, and 22 bases lay in between. The CDR3 loop reads CASRTVMDQAFSYNEQFF. The DNA of the CDR3 is TGTGCCAGCAGAACGGTCATGGACCAAGCCTTTTCCTACAATGAGCAGTTCTTC.

In nucleotides, the CDR3 is TGTGCCAGCAGCCGTCCGGGACAGAGAATTGGGGCCAACGTCCTGACTTTC. Residues: CASSRPGQRIGANVLTF. J is TRBJ2-6 and V is TRBV11-1, with TRBD1 matching over 7 bases. The CDR3 extends over 17 amino acids. Germline V gene data show CDR1 as SGHAT and CDR2 as FQDESV (reference sequence). With V trimmed by 5 bases and J by 3 bases, 10 bases remained unmatched.

This clonotype was picked up a small number of times. The V and J genes are TRBV6-2 or TRBV6-3 and TRBJ2-4; the D gene could be TRBD1 or TRBD2 (5 bases each). CDR3 length: 14 residues. V lost 4 bases, J lost 0 bases, and 7 bases lay in between. Germline CDR1 MNHEY, CDR2 SVGEGT. CDR3 nucleotides: TGTGCCAGCAGTTGGGGGATAGCCAAAAACATTCAGTACTTC. Translation: CASSWGIAKNIQYF.

In this sample, this clonotype turned up a few times. The chain recombines TRBV6-1 with TRBJ1-5; D ambiguous. Trimming removed 8 bases from V and 4 bases from J, with 12 bases in between. This CDR3 spans 13 amino acids. Germline V gives CDR1 MNHNS, CDR2 SASEGT. CDR3 residues: CASRSAANQPQHF. CDR3 sequence (DNA): TGTGCCAGCCGATCGGCGGCGAATCAGCCCCAGCATTTT.

This clonotype was picked up a small number of times. The chain combines TRBV27 with TRBJ2-5; TRBD1 matches 9 bases. With V trimmed by 9 bases and J by 4 bases, 6 bases remained unmatched. CDR3 length equals 13 residues. CDR1 and CDR2 from the germline V gene are MNHEY and SMNVEV (reference sequence). CDR3 loop: CASGQGNIETQYF. The CDR3 nucleotides are TGTGCCAGTGGACAGGGGAATATAGAGACCCAGTACTTC.

This chain connects TRBV7-2 to TRBJ2-5, with D unclear. CDR3 size: 14 residues. Germline lookup yields CDR1 SGHTA and CDR2 FQGNSA. V was pared by 4 bases and J by 5 bases, with 14 bases between. CDR3 amino acids: CASSYNGNRETQYF. The CDR3 DNA follows: TGTGCCAGCAGCTATAACGGAAATCGGGAGACCCAGTACTTC.

The chain joins TRBV20-1 to TRBJ1-5, with 9 bases lining up with TRBD1. The germline CDR1 and CDR2 sequences are DFQATT and SNEGSKA (reference sequence). This CDR3 region has 16 residues. V trimming: 2 bases; J trimming: 1 base; junction bases outside the gene matches: 6. CDR3 protein: CSARLDRGYSNQPQHF. In nucleotides, the CDR3 is TGCAGTGCTAGACTCGACAGGGGGTACAGCAATCAGCCCCAGCATTTT.

This clonotype was seen ten or more times. V usage is TRBV13 and J usage is TRBJ2-5, with D unresolved. The V and J ends lost 1 base and 1 base respectively, with 7 bases between them. This CDR3 spans 14 amino acids. Germline V CDR1 and CDR2: PRHDT, FYEKMQ (reference sequence). DNA for the CDR3: TGTGCCAGCAGCTTAGACACTGTCCAAGAGACCCAGTACTTC. This gives the protein CASSLDTVQETQYF.

J is TRBJ2-1 and V is TRBV20-1, with 8 bases identical to TRBD2. The CDR3 is 14 amino acids. CDR1 and CDR2 from the germline V gene are DFQATT and SNEGSKA (reference sequence). V lost 5 bases, J lost 3 bases, and 6 bases stayed unmatched. CDR3 coding DNA: TGCAGTGCTTTGGGACTAGATTTCTACAATGAGCAGTTCTTC. This codes for CSALGLDFYNEQFF.

The V call is TRBV4-2, the J call TRBJ1-5; maybe TRBD1 (5 bases). The CDR3 is 15 residues long. CDR1 and CDR2 (germline): LGHNA, YNFKEQ. Trimming took off 6 bases at V and 2 bases at J, with 14 bases between the two ends. The CDR3 DNA reads as TGTGCCAGCAGACCGCAGGGTAACGGCAATCAGCCCCAGCATTTT. This encodes CASRPQGNGNQPQHF.

This clonotype was seen more than once but under ten times. V is TRBV6-2 or TRBV6-3 and J is TRBJ2-2; TRBD1 might be the D (6 bases). The germline V and J ends were trimmed by 2 bases and 4 bases, with 14 bases remaining between them. The CDR3 loop spans 16 amino acids. Germline V CDR1 and CDR2: MNHEY, SVGEGT. The CDR3 sequence: CASSYGAQGSTGELFF. CDR3 in DNA: TGTGCCAGCAGTTACGGGGCCCAGGGGAGCACCGGGGAGCTGTTTTTT.

CDR3 nucleotide sequence: TGTGCCAGCAGACACCCCGGCCACACCGGGGAGCTGTTTTTT. It translates to CASRHPGHTGELFF. V is TRBV6-1 and J is TRBJ2-2; no clear D. Trimming stripped 6 bases from V and 3 bases from J, with 11 bases between. Germline CDR1 is MNHNS and CDR2 is SASEGT. This CDR3 has 14 amino acids.

V is TRBV7-9 and J is TRBJ1-2, with D maybe TRBD1 (5 bases). The CDR3 has 14 residues. CDR1 and CDR2 from the germline V gene are SEHNR and FQNEAQ (reference sequence). The V and J ends lost 2 bases and 8 bases respectively, with 15 bases between them. DNA for the CDR3: TGTGCCAGCAGCTTACCACCTGACAGTGGAGGCTACACCTTC. Residues: CASSLPPDSGGYTF.

This sequence joins TRBV12-3 or TRBV12-4 and TRBJ1-5; D is unresolved. This CDR3 region has 14 residues. Deletions cut 5 bases from V and 4 bases from J, with 12 bases between. CDR3 sequence reads: CASSELSGNQPQHF. CDR3 bases: TGTGCCAGCAGTGAATTATCGGGAAATCAGCCCCAGCATTTT.

V is TRBV5-1 and J is TRBJ1-2; D gene ambiguous. The CDR3 spans 14 residues. The germline V and J ends were trimmed by 0 bases and 1 base, with 7 bases remaining between them. The germline gives CDR1 SGHRS, CDR2 YFSETQ. CDR3 DNA: TGCGCCAGCAGCTTGGGCCCAGTTAACTATGGCTACACCTTC. Amino acid sequence: CASSLGPVNYGYTF.

The gene calls are TRBV7-2 and TRBJ2-5; D call uncertain. The ends were cut back, 4 bases at V and 2 bases at J, with 11 bases in the middle. Germline V lookup: CDR1 SGHTA, CDR2 FQGNSA. This CDR3 contains 14 residues. The CDR3 sequence is CASSSDGPQETQYF. The CDR3 DNA sequence: TGTGCCAGCAGCTCGGACGGACCACAAGAGACCCAGTACTTC.

The chain has TRBV3-1 and TRBJ2-7; 8 bases fit TRBD1. V lost 0 bases to trimming and J lost 5 bases; unmatched junction nucleotides: 12. CDR1 is LGHDT and CDR2 is YNNKEL in the germline V gene (reference sequence). The CDR3 totals 17 residues. The CDR3 region is CASSQDRLRTGRNEQYF. For the CDR3, the DNA is TGTGCCAGCAGCCAAGATCGACTGAGGACAGGGAGAAACGAGCAGTACTTC.

This clonotype has only a few counts. The rearrangement uses TRBV30 and TRBJ2-7; D gene uncertain. The CDR3 runs 13 residues. CDR1 and CDR2 from the germline V gene are GTSNPN and SVGIG (reference sequence). V dropped 6 bases and J dropped 5 bases, with 17 bases sitting between them. CDR3 loop: CACRRPPSNEQYF. In DNA, the CDR3 is TGTGCCTGCCGGAGACCTCCATCGAACGAGCAGTACTTC.